This T cell receptor (beta chain) was captured by sequencing in a study of cytomegalovirus exposure and HLA in healthy donors. Findings and caveats of the study: The listing of fewer than 200 TCR beta chains classed them as cytomegalovirus-associated. The finding came from a later analysis; first-cohort TCR clusters tended to co-occur in the roughly 120 validation repertoires. The classifier reportedly diagnosed cytomegalovirus status with high sensitivity and specificity.

The repertoire was sequenced with immunoSEQ multiplex PCR; TCRdb's copy has only in-frame clones and lacks some. This sample yields 130,000 or so clones, of which over 85% are seen a single time; around 3.1% belongs to the top ten. As for this clone: Its specificity is not known.

The V and J ends lost 5 bases and 6 bases, in that order; junction bases with no gene match: 8. The CDR3 length is 14 residues. Per germline, CDR1 MGHDK and CDR2 SYGVNS. The sequencing input was PBMCs. This chain connects TRBV25-1 to TRBJ2-5; 8 nucleotides match TRBD1. The TCR sequence derives from a man aged 25-45 years in good health and CMV-seronegative. The CDR3, as DNA: TGTGCCAGCAGTCGTCAGGGGGCGGTGAAGACCCAGTACTTC. It codes for CASSRQGAVKTQYF.